This TCR beta chain was identified during a study of PD-1 blockade in classical Hodgkin lymphoma. Every patient relapsed after autologous stem cell transplantation, and brentuximab vedotin exposure varied. This CDR3 is 16 amino acids long. The V and J ends lost 2 bases and 0 bases respectively, with 11 bases between them. Germline V CDR1 and CDR2: MNHEY, SVGAGI. The data were produced by immunoSEQ multiplex PCR, yet TCRdb's version contains in-frame clones alone and is incomplete. The sample contains about 85,000 clones, 85% to 95% of which appear only once. This chain joins TRBV6-5 and TRBJ1-3; D remains ambiguous. This sample comprised peripheral blood mononuclear cells (PBMCs), obtained before the second cycle of nivolumab. This sequence was found in a human donor with classical Hodgkin lymphoma. The CDR3 is CASSYAHGSSGNTIYF. The CDR3 DNA follows: TGTGCCAGCAGTTACGCTCATGGAAGCTCTGGAAACACCATATATTTT.